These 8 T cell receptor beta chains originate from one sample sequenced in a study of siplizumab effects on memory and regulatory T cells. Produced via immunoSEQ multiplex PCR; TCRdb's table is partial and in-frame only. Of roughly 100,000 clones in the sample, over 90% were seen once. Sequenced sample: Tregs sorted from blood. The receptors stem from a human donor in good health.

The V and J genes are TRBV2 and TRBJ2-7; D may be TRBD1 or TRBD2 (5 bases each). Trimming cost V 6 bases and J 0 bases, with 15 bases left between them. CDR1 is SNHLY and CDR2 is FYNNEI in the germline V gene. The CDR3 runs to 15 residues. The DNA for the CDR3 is TGTGCCAGCAGGGCCGGGACGGTCAGCTCCTACGAGCAGTACTTC. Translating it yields CASRAGTVSSYEQYF.

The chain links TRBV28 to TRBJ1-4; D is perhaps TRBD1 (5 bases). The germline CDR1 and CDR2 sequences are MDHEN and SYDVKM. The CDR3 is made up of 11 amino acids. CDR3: CERVGGEKLFF. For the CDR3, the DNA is TGTGAGCGGGTCGGGGGTGAAAAACTGTTTTTT.

The CDR3 DNA is TGTGCCAGTAGTTCCAAGGGGACTGGGGACGAGCAGTACTTC. Translation: CASSSKGTGDEQYF. This chain links TRBV19 with TRBJ2-7, with a possible D match to TRBD2 (6 bases). The V gene lost 5 bases and the J gene lost 5 bases, with 16 bases spanning the gap. There are 14 residues in the CDR3. Germline lookup yields CDR1 LNHDA and CDR2 SQIVND (reference sequence).

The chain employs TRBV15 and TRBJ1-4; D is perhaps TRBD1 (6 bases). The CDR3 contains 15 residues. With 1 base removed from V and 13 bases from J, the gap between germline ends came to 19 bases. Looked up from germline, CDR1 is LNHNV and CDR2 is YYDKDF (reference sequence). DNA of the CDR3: TGTGCCACCAGCAGAGCCCCGGACAGCCTTATTAGACTGTTTTTT. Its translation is CATSRAPDSLIRLFF.

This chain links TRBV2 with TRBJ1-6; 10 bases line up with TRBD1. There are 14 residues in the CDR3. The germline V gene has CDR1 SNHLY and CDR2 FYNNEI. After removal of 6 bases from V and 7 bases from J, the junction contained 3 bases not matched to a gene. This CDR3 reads CASRGTGDNSPLHF. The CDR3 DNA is TGTGCCAGCAGGGGGACAGGGGACAATTCACCCCTCCACTTT.

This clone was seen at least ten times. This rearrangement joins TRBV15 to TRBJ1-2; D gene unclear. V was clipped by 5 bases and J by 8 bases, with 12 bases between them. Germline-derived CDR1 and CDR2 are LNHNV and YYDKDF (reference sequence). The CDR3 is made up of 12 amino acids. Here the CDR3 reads CATSYSTRGYTF. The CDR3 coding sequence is TGTGCCACCAGCTATTCGACGCGCGGCTACACCTTC.

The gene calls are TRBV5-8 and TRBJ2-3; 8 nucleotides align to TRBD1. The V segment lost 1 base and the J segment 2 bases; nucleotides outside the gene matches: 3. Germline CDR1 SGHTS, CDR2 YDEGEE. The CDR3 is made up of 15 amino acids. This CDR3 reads CASSLKTGVTDTQYF. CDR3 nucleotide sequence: TGTGCCAGCAGCTTGAAGACAGGGGTCACAGATACGCAGTATTTT.

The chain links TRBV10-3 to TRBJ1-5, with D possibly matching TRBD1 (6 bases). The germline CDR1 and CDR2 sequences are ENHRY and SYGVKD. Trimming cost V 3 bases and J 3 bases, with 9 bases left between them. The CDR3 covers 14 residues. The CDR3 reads CAISDRGNNQPQHF. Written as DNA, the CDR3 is TGTGCCATCAGTGACAGGGGCAACAATCAGCCCCAGCATTTT.